This TCR beta chain was sequenced in a study of shared T cell receptors in the human thymus. This CDR3 has 20 residues. Trimming took 3 bases from V and 0 from J, leaving 21 bases between them. CDR1 and CDR2 (germline): LGHNA, YNFKEQ. Sequencing was performed with immunoSEQ multiplex PCR; in TCRdb, only in-frame clones are kept and a portion is missing. The data show 600,000 or so clones, approximately 87% seen once. Another study also made use of these data, one on human thymus T cells. According to that study: Thymus pieces cut out during corrective heart surgery were the tissue that was used. Related studies found that unrelated individuals share highly overlapping thymic repertoires.

The clonotype originates from a boy under two years old with a congenital heart defect. The chain links TRBV4-2 to TRBJ1-6, with D possibly being TRBD1 (5 bases). Sequenced input: thymocytes. Here the CDR3 reads CASSQGRVTGDFSYNSPLHF. CDR3 bases: TGTGCCAGCAGCCAGGGGAGGGTAACTGGGGACTTCTCCTATAATTCACCCCTCCACTTT.